This passage covers 29 T cell receptor beta chains from one sample sequenced in a study of PD-1 blockade in classical Hodgkin lymphoma (TCRdb year 2020). The time point label for this specimen denotes: cycle 2 day 1 (C2D1) of nivolumab. Every trial patient had relapsed after autologous stem cell transplantation, and cohorts A, B and C differed in prior brentuximab vedotin exposure. Libraries were built with the immunoSEQ multiplex PCR assay. What TCRdb holds here is the immuneACCESS table cut down to in-frame rearrangements. Part of the clones is not present; checked against another copy, under half of the missing clones reflect an unresolved V gene, and the others are unexplained. Here the sample has 20,000 to 25,000 clones; about 78% occur a single time. 17% of the sample is in the top ten clones. The sequenced sample was peripheral blood mononuclear cells (PBMCs), obtained before the second cycle of nivolumab. Receptors were obtained from a human donor with classical Hodgkin lymphoma.

The CDR3 protein is CSVGGETQYF. DNA of the CDR3: TGCAGCGTGGGTGGGGAGACCCAGTACTTC. V is TRBV29-1 and J is TRBJ2-5; D unresolved. V was pared by 6 bases and J by 5 bases, with 7 bases between. CDR3 length: 10 residues. The V gene's germline CDR1 is SQVTM and CDR2 ANQGSEA.

The DNA for the CDR3 is TGTGCCAGCAGTGAAGCGTTGGCAGGGGGATCACCCCTCCACTTT. Translation: CASSEALAGGSPLHF. The chain employs TRBV6-1 and TRBJ1-6; 7 bases are shared with TRBD1. V shed 0 bases and J 10 bases; nucleotides not matched to a gene: 6. The CDR3 is 15 residues long. CDR1 MNHNS and CDR2 SASEGT come from the germline V gene.

As DNA, the CDR3 is TGCAGCGTGCCGCGGACAGTGGGGTGGAGTGATGAGCAGTTCTTC. Its protein product is CSVPRTVGWSDEQFF. The chain uses TRBV29-1 and TRBJ2-1, with D tentatively TRBD1 (6 bases). V was pared by 6 bases and J by 8 bases, with 23 bases between. The CDR3 is 15 amino acids. CDR1 is SQVTM and CDR2 is ANQGSEA in the germline V gene.

This rearrangement joins TRBV6-5 to TRBJ1-1; no firm D call. V lost 0 bases, J lost 2 bases, and 10 bases lay in between. Germline-derived CDR1 and CDR2 are MNHEY and SVGAGI. CDR3 length: 15 residues. The CDR3, as DNA: TGTGCCAGCAGTTACTCGATCCCAATTAACACTGAAGCTTTCTTT. It encodes CASSYSIPINTEAFF.

V gene TRBV9 combines with J gene TRBJ2-3, with 8 bases lining up with TRBD2. V lost 0 bases to trimming and J lost 4 bases; unmatched junction nucleotides: 4. This CDR3 has 15 residues. CDR1 is SGDLS, CDR2 YYNGEE, per germline. The CDR3 is CASSVVSGGPDTQYF. DNA of the CDR3: TGTGCCAGCAGCGTAGTGTCGGGAGGGCCAGATACGCAGTATTTT.

V usage is TRBV18 and J usage is TRBJ2-7; 7 bases are a match to TRBD1. Trimming at V came to 2 bases and at J to 6 bases, leaving 7 bases not matched to a gene. This CDR3 is built from 14 residues. Germline V gene data show CDR1 as KGHSH and CDR2 as LQKENI. The CDR3 region is CASSPTPEGAEQYF. CDR3 bases: TGTGCCAGCTCACCAACACCAGAGGGGGCCGAGCAGTACTTC. The full variable domain, with the rest looked up from reference TRBV18 and TRBJ2-7, is NAGVMQNPRHLVRRRGQEARLRCSPMKGHSHVYWYRQLPEEGLKFMVYLQKENIIDESGMPKERFSAEFPKEGPSILRIQQVVRGDSAAYFCASSPTPEGAEQYFGPGTRLTVT.

This rearrangement joins TRBV6-5 to TRBJ2-7; TRBD1 aligns across 8 bases. The germline gives CDR1 MNHEY, CDR2 SVGAGI. Trimming cost V 6 bases and J 0 bases; bases outside gene matches: 7. There are 15 residues in the CDR3. The CDR3 loop reads CASRTNRGTSYEQYF. For the CDR3, the DNA is TGTGCCAGCAGGACCAACAGGGGGACCTCCTACGAGCAGTACTTC.

J is TRBJ2-3 and V is TRBV19; D is uncertain. Trimming took off 7 bases at V and 2 bases at J, with 13 bases between the two ends. The CDR3 has 14 amino acids. Germline CDR1 is LNHDA and CDR2 is SQIVND (reference sequence). This CDR3 is CASKQRFSTDTQYF. The CDR3 DNA follows: TGTGCCAGTAAACAAAGGTTCTCCACAGATACGCAGTATTTT. Based on the CDR3 plus reference TRBV19 and TRBJ2-3, the full variable domain is DGGITQSPKYLFRKEGQNVTLSCEQNLNHDAMYWYRQDPGQGLRLIYYSQIVNDFQKGDIAEGYSVSREKKESFPLTVTSAQKNPTAFYLCASKQRFSTDTQYFGPGTRLTVL.

This clone appeared a few times. V gene TRBV28 combines with J gene TRBJ1-1; 9 bases align to TRBD1. The CDR3 is made up of 14 amino acids. J was trimmed by 4 bases and V by 4 bases; bases with no gene match: 4. Germline CDR1 MDHEN, CDR2 SYDVKM. The CDR3 nucleotides read TGTGCCAGCAGTTCGGGACAGGGCCCCACTGAAGCTTTCTTT. Its protein product is CASSSGQGPTEAFF.

The chain joins TRBV27 to TRBJ2-3; 8 positions match TRBD1. Trimming took 5 bases from V and 1 from J; bases not matched to a gene: 5. CDR1 MNHEY and CDR2 SMNVEV come from the germline V gene (reference sequence). The CDR3 spans 15 residues. CDR3 region: CASSLRDRRTDTQYF. The CDR3 coding sequence is TGTGCCAGCAGTCTCCGGGACAGGCGCACAGATACGCAGTATTTT.

This chain joins TRBV27 and TRBJ1-1, with D uncertain. The germline gives CDR1 MNHEY, CDR2 SMNVEV (reference sequence). V lost 0 bases and J 3 bases, leaving 17 bases between the germline ends. The CDR3 has 17 amino acids. The CDR3, as DNA: TGTGCCAGCAGTTTATCAAGGTTATGGGCCGTAGACACTGAAGCTTTCTTT. Encoded protein: CASSLSRLWAVDTEAFF.

This chain links TRBV7-2 with TRBJ1-2, with D hard to call. The CDR3 length is 15 residues. In germline, CDR1 is SGHTA, CDR2 FQGNSA. Trimming cost V 1 base and J 3 bases, with 12 bases left between them. The CDR3 here is CASSLGKGIYYGYTF. CDR3 DNA: TGTGCCAGCAGCTTAGGGAAAGGGATTTACTATGGCTACACCTTC.

V gene TRBV7-8 combines with J gene TRBJ2-7; D is uncertain. The ends were cut back, 1 base at V and 3 bases at J, with 10 bases in the middle. The germline gives CDR1 SGHVS, CDR2 FQNEAQ. This CDR3 has 14 residues. The CDR3 here is CASSLVASGYEQYF. CDR3 nucleotides: TGTGCCAGCAGCTTAGTGGCTTCAGGCTACGAGCAGTACTTC.

This clone was found once. The chain joins TRBV10-3 to TRBJ2-3; 10 nucleotides line up with TRBD2. Trimming removed 6 bases from V and 1 base from J; junction bases left unmatched: 7. This CDR3 is 16 amino acids long. Germline V gives CDR1 ENHRY, CDR2 SYGVKD. The CDR3 reads CAISRGTSEGTDTQYF. The CDR3 bases are TGTGCCATCAGCCGAGGGACTAGCGAGGGCACAGATACGCAGTATTTT.

J is TRBJ2-5 and V is TRBV25-1; 9 positions match TRBD1. CDR1 is MGHDK, CDR2 SYGVNS, per germline. The CDR3 consists of 16 residues. The V segment lost 1 base and the J segment 4 bases; nucleotides outside the gene matches: 7. CDR3: CASSESGTGFAETQYF. DNA of the CDR3: TGTGCCAGCAGTGAATCGGGGACAGGGTTTGCAGAGACCCAGTACTTC. The complete variable domain, with remaining parts taken from reference TRBV25-1 and TRBJ2-5, reads EADIYQTPRYLVIGTGKKITLECSQTMGHDKMYWYQQDPGMELHLIHYSYGVNSTEKGDLSSESTVSRIRTEHFPLTLESARPSHTSQYLCASSESGTGFAETQYFGPGTRLLVL.

The genes are TRBV19 and TRBJ2-2; the D call may be TRBD1 or TRBD2 (5 bases each). The V gene lost 2 bases and the J gene lost 1 base, with 14 bases spanning the gap. Germline CDR1 LNHDA, CDR2 SQIVND (reference sequence). The CDR3 spans 17 residues. The DNA of the CDR3 is TGTGCCAGTAGTATAATTTTTGGGACGGTGAACACCGGGGAGCTGTTTTTT. It codes for CASSIIFGTVNTGELFF.

The V call is TRBV4-1, the J call TRBJ2-7; 8 bases are a match to TRBD2. CDR1 and CDR2 from the germline V gene are MGHRA and YSYEKL. This CDR3 contains 17 residues. V was pared by 1 base and J by 6 bases, with 14 bases of the junction left unmatched. The CDR3 spells CASSQVGLGTSSREQYF. For the CDR3, the DNA is TGCGCCAGCAGCCAAGTAGGGCTTGGGACTAGTTCCCGCGAGCAGTACTTC.

The CDR3 spells CASSLLGRNSNQPQHF. DNA for the CDR3: TGTGCCAGCAGTTTACTGGGCAGGAACAGCAATCAGCCCCAGCATTTT. The chain uses TRBV28 and TRBJ1-5; no firm D call. Trimming removed 2 bases from V and 1 base from J, with 12 bases in between. The CDR3 has 16 amino acids. Germline assignment: CDR1 MDHEN and CDR2 SYDVKM.

The gene calls are TRBV5-1 and TRBJ1-2; no definite D call. V was clipped by 4 bases and J by 6 bases, with 19 bases between them. CDR1 is SGHRS and CDR2 is YFSETQ in the germline V gene. The CDR3 covers 15 residues. The CDR3 DNA is TGCGCCAGCAGCCCGACGTCTTGGGGTAGTAATGGCTACACCTTC. Translating it yields CASSPTSWGSNGYTF.

The rearrangement joins TRBV28 to TRBJ1-5, with D unclear. This CDR3 contains 12 residues. V lost 1 base and J lost 7, with 5 bases in between. Germline values: CDR1 MDHEN, CDR2 SYDVKM. The CDR3 DNA reads TGTGCCAGCAGTTTATCGGGACAGCCCCAGCATTTT. Its protein is CASSLSGQPQHF. Full variable domain (outside the CDR3, taken from reference TRBV28 and TRBJ1-5): DVKVTQSSRYLVKRTGEKVFLECVQDMDHENMFWYRQDPGLGLRLIYFSYDVKMKEKGDIPEGYSVSREKKERFSLILESASTNQTSMYLCASSLSGQPQHFGDGTRLSIL.

The chain joins TRBV6-6 to TRBJ2-1; D assignment may be TRBD1 or TRBD2 (5 bases each). Between the trimmed V and J ends, which lost 6 bases and 7 bases, there was a span of 16 bases. The CDR3 is 14 residues long. Germline V gene data show CDR1 as MNHNY and CDR2 as SVGAGI (reference sequence). In DNA, the CDR3 is TGTGCCAGCAGCCCCCAGGGCCCGGGAAATGAGCAGTTCTTC. It encodes CASSPQGPGNEQFF.

The chain has TRBV7-2 and TRBJ2-7, with 11 bases identical to TRBD2. Per germline, CDR1 SGHTA and CDR2 FQGNSA. This CDR3 has 14 amino acids. The trim removed 4 bases at V and 2 bases at J, leaving 1 base unmatched. The CDR3 protein is CASSSGLAAYEQYF. The CDR3 bases are TGTGCCAGCAGCTCGGGACTAGCGGCCTACGAGCAGTACTTC.

The chain joins TRBV7-9 to TRBJ1-1; no clear D gene. Germline CDR1 reads SEHNR; CDR2 reads FQNEAQ (reference sequence). This CDR3 region has 13 residues. V was shortened by 0 bases and J by 1 base, with 3 bases between the two germline ends. CDR3 bases: TGTGCCAGCAGCTTAGCAGGGAACACTGAAGCTTTCTTT. It yields the protein CASSLAGNTEAFF.

The chain employs TRBV15 and TRBJ2-1, with 10 nucleotides matching TRBD2. This CDR3 comprises 19 residues. Trimming removed 0 bases from V and 1 base from J; junction bases left unmatched: 9. The germline CDR1 and CDR2 sequences are LNHNV and YYDKDF (reference sequence). CDR3 bases: TGTGCCACCAGCAGAGATAAGGCTAGCGGGAGACGGTCCTACAATGAGCAGTTCTTC. It yields the protein CATSRDKASGRRSYNEQFF.

This clone appeared once. The gene calls are TRBV23-1 and TRBJ1-4; D not certain. Being an ORF, TRBV23-1 has a function that is uncertain. The CDR3 runs 15 residues. The V and J ends lost 4 bases and 0 bases respectively, with 9 bases between them. The CDR3 spells CASSPGKPTNEKLFF. DNA for the CDR3: TGCGCCAGCAGTCCGGGGAAACCAACTAATGAAAAACTGTTTTTT.

This clone was counted a single time. The rearrangement uses TRBV28 and TRBJ1-5; 12 nucleotides match TRBD1. CDR1 and CDR2 from the germline V gene are MDHEN and SYDVKM. The CDR3 extends over 15 amino acids. The trim removed 6 bases at V and 5 bases at J, leaving 5 bases unmatched. CDR3 protein: CASRGTGGNDQPQHF. The CDR3 DNA is TGTGCCAGCAGGGGGACAGGGGGCAACGATCAGCCCCAGCATTTT.

The chain carries TRBV27 and TRBJ1-5, with TRBD1 identical over 9 bases. CDR1 is MNHEY and CDR2 is SMNVEV in the germline V gene (reference sequence). Trimming at V came to 4 bases and at J to 0 bases, leaving 13 bases not matched to a gene. The CDR3 consists of 19 residues. CDR3: CASSSRWTGAYVSNQPQHF. DNA for the CDR3: TGTGCCAGCAGTTCCCGATGGACAGGGGCCTACGTTAGCAATCAGCCCCAGCATTTT.

The V gene is TRBV7-2, the J gene TRBJ2-7, with 9 bases aligning to TRBD1. CDR1 and CDR2 (germline): SGHTA, FQGNSA. This CDR3 comprises 14 residues. The ends lost 3 bases at V and 0 bases at J; junction bases unmatched: 0. The CDR3 sequence: CASSLTGGSYEQYF. CDR3 nucleotides: TGTGCCAGCAGCTTGACAGGGGGCTCCTACGAGCAGTACTTC.

CDR3 DNA sequence: TGTGCCAGCAGTGAGGGACACCAATTGGGTACAGATACGCAGTATTTT. Encoded protein: CASSEGHQLGTDTQYF. This rearrangement joins TRBV6-1 to TRBJ2-3; D is possibly TRBD1 (6 bases). The CDR3 is made up of 16 amino acids. V was shortened by 3 bases and J by 3 bases, with 16 bases between the two germline ends. Germline CDR1 is MNHNS and CDR2 is SASEGT.